This T cell receptor beta chain was captured in a study of cytomegalovirus exposure and HLA in healthy donors. About the research overall: From HLA-typed donors, an early data release held tens of millions of unique TCRs.

Study observations and caveats: TRBV6-2, TRBV6-3 and some other V segments were unresolvable in 87-base-pair reads.

CDR3 length equals 13 residues. Looked up from germline, CDR1 is SQVTM and CDR2 is ANQGSEA. The germline V and J ends were trimmed by 3 bases and 7 bases, with 15 bases remaining between them. Regarding this clone: Its antigen is unidentified.

The PCR used 60 Vbeta and 13 Jbeta primers. Clones were read by immunoSEQ multiplex PCR, and TCRdb kept only the in-frame ones, dropping some. Of 85,000 to 130,000 clones listed, roughly 80% are singletons. The clonotype was recovered from a male donor in good health and CMV-seropositive. The chain uses TRBV29-1 and TRBJ2-5; possible D gene TRBD2, 7 bases. Sequencing used PBMCs. The CDR3 protein is CSVDEGGEGTQYF. CDR3 DNA sequence: TGCAGCGTTGATGAGGGGGGGGAAGGGACCCAGTACTTC.